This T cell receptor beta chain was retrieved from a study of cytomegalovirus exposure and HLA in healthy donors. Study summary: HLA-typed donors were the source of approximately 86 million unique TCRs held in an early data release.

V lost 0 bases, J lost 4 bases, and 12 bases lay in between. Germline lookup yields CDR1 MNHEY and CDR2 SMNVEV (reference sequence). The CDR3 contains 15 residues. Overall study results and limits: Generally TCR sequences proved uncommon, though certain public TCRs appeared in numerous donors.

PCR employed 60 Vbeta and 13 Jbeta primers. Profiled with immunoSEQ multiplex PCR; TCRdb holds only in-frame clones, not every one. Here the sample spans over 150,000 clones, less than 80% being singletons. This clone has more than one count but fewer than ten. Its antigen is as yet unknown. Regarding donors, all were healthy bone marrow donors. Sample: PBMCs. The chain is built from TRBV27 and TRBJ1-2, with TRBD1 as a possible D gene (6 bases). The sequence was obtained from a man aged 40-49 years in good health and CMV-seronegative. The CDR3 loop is CASSLSSGGPYGYTF. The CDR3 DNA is TGTGCCAGCAGTTTATCGAGCGGGGGCCCCTATGGCTACACCTTC.